This T cell receptor beta chain was recorded in a study of shared clonotypes between healthy human individuals. In the naive CD8 group, cells lacked CD45RO and were positively selected for CCR7, so terminally differentiated effector memory CD45RA+ cells were left out. Of note for this clone: Its specificity is not known.

TCRdb's table, derived via immunoSEQ multiplex PCR, lists solely in-frame clones and lacks some. Here the sample spans more than 2 million clones, roughly 94% being singletons. The study's findings and limits: Larger richness was generally estimated for naive than memory subsets. Incompleteness in sorted-subset sequencing, despite large depth, was shown by rarefaction. The study found lower generation probabilities in non-shared clonotypes than in those shared by all four donors.

The CDR3 spans 16 residues. V was clipped by 3 bases and J by 11 bases, with 25 bases between them. Germline values: CDR1 MNHNS, CDR2 SASEGT. Sequencing was performed on naive CD8+ T cells sorted from blood. The rearrangement links TRBV6-1 to TRBJ2-5; D is possibly TRBD1 or TRBD2 (5 bases each). This clonotype was sampled from a man between 18 and 29 years old in good health. The CDR3 region is CASSDLRWDPSQEQYF. CDR3 sequence (DNA): TGTGCCAGCAGTGACCTCAGGTGGGACCCCTCTCAGGAGCAGTACTTC.